This T cell receptor (beta chain) emerged from a study of blood T cell repertoires in COVID-19. Measured with immunoSEQ multiplex PCR; TCRdb has only the in-frame clones, and not every one. The data contain 120,000 to 150,000 clones, about four fifths of them singletons. Participants were aged about 18 to 90 years, lived in roughly 25 US areas, and enrolled virtually. The CDR3 extends over 14 amino acids. Germline V gene data show CDR1 as MGHDK and CDR2 as SYGVNS. Trimming removed 6 bases from V and 6 bases from J; junction bases left unmatched: 6. This TCR was sampled from a woman aged 45-65 years who had been exposed to COVID-19. Source material: PBMCs or T cells enriched from blood (not recorded which). The V call is TRBV25-1, the J call TRBJ1-5; 9 nucleotides align to TRBD1. CDR3 residues: CASSPGQGTQPQHF. The DNA for the CDR3 is TGTGCCAGCAGCCCGGGACAGGGTACTCAGCCCCAGCATTTT. The variable domain in full, with the rest retrieved from reference TRBV25-1 and TRBJ1-5, is EADIYQTPRYLVIGTGKKITLECSQTMGHDKMYWYQQDPGMELHLIHYSYGVNSTEKGDLSSESTVSRIRTEHFPLTLESARPSHTSQYLCASSPGQGTQPQHFGDGTRLSIL.